The present T cell receptor beta chain was sequenced within a study of CD8 T cells in Susac syndrome. With random hexamers, roughly 0.45 to 1 ug RNA was reverse transcribed. The CDR3 of TCR beta was amplified by immunoSEQ multiplex PCR across 54 Vbeta and 13 Jbeta. TCRdb passed the immunoSEQ multiplex PCR reads through MiXCR, listing each CDR3 protein once. The table shows approximately 170,000 distinct CDR3 sequences, with just over 90% occurring only once. TCR beta sequencing was performed on blood CD8+ and CD4+ T cells. This clonotype was observed once. Germline CDR1 reads LNHDA; CDR2 reads SQIVND (reference sequence). The CDR3 totals 11 residues. V lost 7 bases, J lost 6 bases, and 9 bases lay in between.

The rearrangement joins TRBV19 to TRBJ1-2, with D perhaps TRBD1 (6 bases). The sequence was collected from a human donor in good health. The source material was CD4+ T cells from PBMCs. The CDR3 reads CASTGGNGYTF. The DNA of the CDR3 is TGTGCCAGTACTGGGGGCAATGGCTACACCTTC.